What follows describes a single T cell receptor (beta chain). The germline CDR1 and CDR2 sequences are SGHRS and YFSETQ. The length of the CDR3 is 13 residues. The trim removed 4 bases at V and 6 bases at J, leaving 3 bases unmatched. This entry is derived from a study of blood T cells in healthy people across ages. For the second PCR, which ran for 7 to 11 cycles, a sample-barcoded 5' primer and a J-beta primer mix were used. All samples gave at least 3 million CDR3-containing paired-end reads. One entry per CDR3 protein results from TCRdb running MiXCR on the 5' RACE reads. Among around 1,000,000 distinct CDR3 sequences, 20% to 25% were seen once, and the ten largest hold 0.65% to 0.75%. The data also belong to a second study, concerning T cells of mothers and their children.

The chain employs TRBV5-1 and TRBJ1-2, with TRBD1 identical over 10 bases. Sequenced: blood. The source of this sequence is a girl aged 2-15 years in good health. The CDR3 nucleotides read TGCGCCAGCAGCCGTGGGACAGGGGATGGCTACACCTTC. Protein sequence: CASSRGTGDGYTF.